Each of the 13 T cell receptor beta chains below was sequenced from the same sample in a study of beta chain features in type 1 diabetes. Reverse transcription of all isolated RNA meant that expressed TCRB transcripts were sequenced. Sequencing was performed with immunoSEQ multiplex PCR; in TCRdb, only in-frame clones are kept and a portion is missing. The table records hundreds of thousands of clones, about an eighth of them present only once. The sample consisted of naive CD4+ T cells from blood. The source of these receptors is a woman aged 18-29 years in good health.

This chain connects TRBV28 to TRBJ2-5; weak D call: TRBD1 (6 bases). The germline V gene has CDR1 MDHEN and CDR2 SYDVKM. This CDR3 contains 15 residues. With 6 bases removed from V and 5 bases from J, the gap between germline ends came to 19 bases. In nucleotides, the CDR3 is TGTGCCAGCAGGGCAGGGGATCCAAGATTGGAGACCCAGTACTTC. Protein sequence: CASRAGDPRLETQYF.

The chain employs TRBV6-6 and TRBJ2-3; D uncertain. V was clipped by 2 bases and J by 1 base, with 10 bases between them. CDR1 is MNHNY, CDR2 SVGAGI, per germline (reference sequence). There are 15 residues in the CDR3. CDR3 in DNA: TGTGCCAGCAGTTACGGCGGAGCGCGCACAGATACGCAGTATTTT. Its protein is CASSYGGARTDTQYF.

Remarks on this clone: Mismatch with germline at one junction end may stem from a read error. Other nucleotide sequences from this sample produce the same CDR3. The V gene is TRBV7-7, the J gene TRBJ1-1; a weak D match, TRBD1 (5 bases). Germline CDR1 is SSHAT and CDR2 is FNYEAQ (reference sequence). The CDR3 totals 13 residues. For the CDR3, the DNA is TGTGCTAGCAGCCTGACAGAGAACACTGAAGCTTTCTTT. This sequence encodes CASSLTENTEAFF.

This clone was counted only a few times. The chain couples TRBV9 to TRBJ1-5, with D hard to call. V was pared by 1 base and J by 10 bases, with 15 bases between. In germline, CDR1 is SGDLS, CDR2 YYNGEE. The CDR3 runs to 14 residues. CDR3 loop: CASSVLAEGGPQHF. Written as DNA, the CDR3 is TGTGCCAGCAGCGTACTCGCGGAAGGTGGACCCCAGCATTTT.

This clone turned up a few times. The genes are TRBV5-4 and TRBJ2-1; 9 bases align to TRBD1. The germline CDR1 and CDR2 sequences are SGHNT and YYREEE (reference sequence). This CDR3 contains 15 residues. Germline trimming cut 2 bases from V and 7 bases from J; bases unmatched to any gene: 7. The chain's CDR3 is CASSLPGQGVNEQFF. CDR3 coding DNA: TGTGCCAGCAGCTTACCGGGACAGGGTGTGAATGAGCAGTTCTTC.

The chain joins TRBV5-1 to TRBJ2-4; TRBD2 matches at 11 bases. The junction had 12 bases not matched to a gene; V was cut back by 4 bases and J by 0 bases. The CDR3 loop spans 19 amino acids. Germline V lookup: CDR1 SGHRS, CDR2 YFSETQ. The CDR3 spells CASSVTSGAGLIAKNIQYF. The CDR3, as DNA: TGCGCCAGCAGCGTGACTAGCGGGGCTGGTCTTATAGCCAAAAACATTCAGTACTTC.

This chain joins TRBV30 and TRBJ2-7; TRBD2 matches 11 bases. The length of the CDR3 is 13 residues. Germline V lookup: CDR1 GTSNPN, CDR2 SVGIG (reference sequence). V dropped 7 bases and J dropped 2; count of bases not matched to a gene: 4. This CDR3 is CASGTSGPYEQYF. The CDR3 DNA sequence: TGTGCCTCCGGGACTAGCGGACCCTACGAGCAGTACTTC.

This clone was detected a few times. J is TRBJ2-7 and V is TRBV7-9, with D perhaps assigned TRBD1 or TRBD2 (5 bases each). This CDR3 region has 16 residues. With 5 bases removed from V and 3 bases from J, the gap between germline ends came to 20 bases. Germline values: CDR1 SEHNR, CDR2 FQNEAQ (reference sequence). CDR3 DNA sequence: TGTGCCAGCAGCCATATTCGGGGTGCAGGGAACTACGAGCAGTACTTC. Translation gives CASSHIRGAGNYEQYF.

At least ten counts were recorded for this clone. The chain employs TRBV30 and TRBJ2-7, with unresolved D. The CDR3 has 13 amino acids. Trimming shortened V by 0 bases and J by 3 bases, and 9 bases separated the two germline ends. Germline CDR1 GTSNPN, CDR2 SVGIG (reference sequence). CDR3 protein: CAWSVNHNYEQYF. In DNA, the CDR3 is TGTGCCTGGAGTGTTAACCATAACTACGAGCAGTACTTC.

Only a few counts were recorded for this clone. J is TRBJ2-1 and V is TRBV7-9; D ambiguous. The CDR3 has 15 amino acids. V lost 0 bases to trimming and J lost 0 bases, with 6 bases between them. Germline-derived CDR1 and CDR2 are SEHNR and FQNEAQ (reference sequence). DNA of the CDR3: TGTGCCAGCAGCTTAGCGCTGAGCTCCTACAATGAGCAGTTCTTC. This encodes CASSLALSSYNEQFF. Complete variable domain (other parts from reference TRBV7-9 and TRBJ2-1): DTGVSQNPRHKITKRGQNVTFRCDPISEHNRLYWYRQTLGQGPEFLTYFQNEAQLEKSRLLSDRFSAERPKGSFSTLEIQRTEQGDSAMYLCASSLALSSYNEQFFGPGTRLTVL.

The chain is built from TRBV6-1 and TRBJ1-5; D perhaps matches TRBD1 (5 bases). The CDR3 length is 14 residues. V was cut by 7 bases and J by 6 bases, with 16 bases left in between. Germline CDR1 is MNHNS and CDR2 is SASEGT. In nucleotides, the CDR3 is TGTGCCAGCACCGAAGGGGTTTTCACTCAGCCCCAGCATTTT. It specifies CASTEGVFTQPQHF.

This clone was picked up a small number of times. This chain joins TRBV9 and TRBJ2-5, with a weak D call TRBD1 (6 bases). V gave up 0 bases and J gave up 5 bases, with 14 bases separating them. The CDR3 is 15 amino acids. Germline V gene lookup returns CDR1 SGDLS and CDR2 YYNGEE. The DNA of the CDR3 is TGTGCCAGCAGCGTAGGGGGAACAGGGAGTGAGACCCAGTACTTC. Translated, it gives CASSVGGTGSETQYF. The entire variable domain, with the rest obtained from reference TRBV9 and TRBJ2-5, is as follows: DSGVTQTPKHLITATGQRVTLRCSPRSGDLSVYWYQQSLDQGLQFLIQYYNGEERAKGNILERFSAQQFPDLHSELNLSSLELGDSALYFCASSVGGTGSETQYFGPGTRLLVL.

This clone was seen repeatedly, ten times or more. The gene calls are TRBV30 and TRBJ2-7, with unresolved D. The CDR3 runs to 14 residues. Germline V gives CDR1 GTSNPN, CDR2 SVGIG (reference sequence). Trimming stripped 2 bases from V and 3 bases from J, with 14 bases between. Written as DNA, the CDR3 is TGTGCCTGGAGTTGGGTCAGCCTTAACTACGAGCAGTACTTC. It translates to CAWSWVSLNYEQYF.